These T cell receptor beta chains were read from a single sample in a study of blood T cell repertoires in COVID-19. TCRdb's table, derived via immunoSEQ multiplex PCR, lists solely in-frame clones and lacks some. This sample yields some 240,000 clones, of which roughly 86% are seen a single time; 2.5% to 3.5% belongs to the top ten. The sequenced sample consisted of PBMCs or T cells enriched from blood (not recorded which). The receptors derive from a woman between 35 and 50 years old with acute COVID-19. Each CDR3 is given without its conserved first and last residue. The order of the fields is V gene, clone size, J gene, CDR3 protein. Clone size is shown for a subset of rows, as once, few, many or a class of expanded clone.

V: TRBV2
size: .
J: TRBJ1-1
CDR3: ASSGRGNTEAF

V: TRBV3-1/TRBV3-2
size: .
J: TRBJ2-4
CDR3: ASSRDLGGGSKNIQY

V: TRBV19
size: .
J: TRBJ2-4
CDR3: ASSIGSGKAKNIQY

V: TRBV7-2
size: .
J: TRBJ2-3
CDR3: ASSLPSGRAGTNTDTQY

V: TRBV2
size: .
J: TRBJ2-2
CDR3: ASSVLAAAGTGELF

V: TRBV4-1
size: .
J: TRBJ2-2
CDR3: ASSQEAGAPGELF

V: TRBV5-1
size: .
J: TRBJ1-1
CDR3: ASSSGTGAKNTEAF

V: TRBV9
size: .
J: TRBJ1-4
CDR3: ASSALPGGINEKLF

V: TRBV18
size: .
J: TRBJ1-2
CDR3: ASSPLQGADYGYT

V: TRBV5-1
size: .
J: TRBJ2-3
CDR3: ASSLAGGPTDTQY

V: TRBV7-9
size: .
J: TRBJ1-2
CDR3: ASSAGTEYYGYT

V: TRBV15
size: .
J: TRBJ1-1
CDR3: ATSKGHLGTEAF

V: TRBV3-1/TRBV3-2
size: once
J: TRBJ2-1
CDR3: ASSQDRADEQF

V: TRBV9
size: .
J: TRBJ2-1
CDR3: ASSGGTGVNEQF

V: TRBV7-9
size: few
J: TRBJ2-7
CDR3: ASSRPGTPRYEQY

V: TRBV19
size: .
J: TRBJ1-2
CDR3: ASSTPGQGEKSGYT

V: TRBV5-6
size: .
J: TRBJ2-3
CDR3: ASSWGLEERTDTQY

V: TRBV5-1
size: .
J: TRBJ1-6
CDR3: ASSTTGAHNSPLH

V: TRBV30
size: once
J: TRBJ1-5
CDR3: AWSVVASNQPQH

V: TRBV7-9
size: .
J: TRBJ2-7
CDR3: ASSQLSSGRLDEQY

V: TRBV19
size: .
J: TRBJ2-1
CDR3: ASSSKRDRGSPYNEQF

V: TRBV27
size: many
J: TRBJ2-3
CDR3: ASSREWAGGRDTQY

V: TRBV19
size: once
J: TRBJ1-6
CDR3: ATGQGNSPLH

V: TRBV15
size: few
J: TRBJ1-1
CDR3: ATSRESGDEAF

V: TRBV6-5
size: once
J: TRBJ1-1
CDR3: ASSSTGFQNTEAF

V: TRBV27
size: .
J: TRBJ2-1
CDR3: ASSLGTGGSEQF

V: TRBV7-8
size: .
J: TRBJ1-5
CDR3: ASSPRQGGNSNQPQH

V: TRBV7-9
size: .
J: TRBJ2-1
CDR3: ASSLGPAGVNEQF

V: TRBV3-1/TRBV3-2
size: .
J: TRBJ2-3
CDR3: ASSQDLDRGFRDTQY

V: TRBV19
size: .
J: TRBJ2-5
CDR3: ASSIGLQETQY

V: TRBV29-1
size: .
J: TRBJ1-1
CDR3: SVKGQGTTEAF

V: TRBV7-2
size: .
J: TRBJ1-4
CDR3: ASRRVRATNEKLF

V: TRBV4-1
size: .
J: TRBJ2-1
CDR3: ASVSFATNEQF

V: TRBV18
size: .
J: TRBJ2-1
CDR3: ASSPENRGHEQF

V: TRBV3-1/TRBV3-2
size: .
J: TRBJ2-7
CDR3: ASSTRQTFTYEQY

V: TRBV11-3
size: once
J: TRBJ1-1
CDR3: ASSLGGSRWEVTEAF

V: TRBV6-5
size: .
J: TRBJ2-7
CDR3: ASSWGQRNYEQY

V: TRBV5-1
size: .
J: TRBJ2-1
CDR3: ASSRGQGYNEQF

V: TRBV7-8
size: .
J: TRBJ2-5
CDR3: ASSDNPTSGGETQY

V: TRBV29-1
size: .
J: TRBJ2-3
CDR3: SVDRDTDTQY

V: TRBV6-1
size: .
J: TRBJ1-1
CDR3: ASSEAAPGAF

V: TRBV4-1
size: .
J: TRBJ2-6
CDR3: ASSQVPTGAAGANVLT

V: TRBV29-1
size: .
J: TRBJ2-1
CDR3: SVESQDSYNEQF

V: TRBV5-8
size: .
J: TRBJ2-7
CDR3: ASSLGEYPYEQY

V: TRBV15
size: .
J: TRBJ1-3
CDR3: ATSRDSHSGNTIY